Below, 26 T cell receptor beta chains from the same sample are listed, as sequenced in a study of cytomegalovirus exposure and HLA in healthy donors. The table came from immunoSEQ multiplex PCR; TCRdb's copy has only in-frame clones and leaves some out. This sample carries some 64,000 clones, approximately 96% of them seen once, and the ten largest clones take about 1.5%. Sequenced: PBMCs. The source of these receptors is a woman aged 18-29 years in good health and CMV-seropositive.

The J gene is TRBJ2-3, the V gene TRBV9; D is undetermined. V shed 0 bases and J shed 1 base, with 9 bases lying between them. The CDR3 runs to 15 residues. CDR1 is SGDLS, CDR2 YYNGEE, per germline. CDR3 residues: CASSVGQSRTDTQYF. CDR3 coding DNA: TGTGCCAGCAGCGTAGGTCAGTCCCGCACAGATACGCAGTATTTT.

The CDR3 DNA reads TGTGCCAGCAGCCCCAGGGAAGAGCAGTACTTC. This codes for CASSPREEQYF. The chain couples TRBV7-8 to TRBJ2-7, with D perhaps TRBD1 (5 bases). The CDR3 totals 11 residues. V shed 5 bases and J shed 7 bases, with 9 bases lying between them. Per the germline V gene, CDR1 is SGHVS and CDR2 is FQNEAQ. Variable domain in full (rest from reference TRBV7-8 and TRBJ2-7): GAGVSQSPRYKVAKRGQDVALRCDPISGHVSLFWYQQALGQGPEFLTYFQNEAQLDKSGLPSDRFFAERPEGSVSTLKIQRTQQEDSAVYLCASSPREEQYFGPGTRLTVT.

J is TRBJ1-3 and V is TRBV7-9; a possible D gene is TRBD1 (6 bases). The CDR3 has 18 amino acids. V was clipped by 5 bases and J by 4 bases, with 24 bases between them. The germline V gene has CDR1 SEHNR and CDR2 FQNEAQ (reference sequence). CDR3 protein: CASSEDLDAWTEGNTIYF. Here the CDR3 DNA reads TGTGCCAGCAGCGAAGACTTGGATGCCTGGACAGAAGGAAACACCATATATTTT. Supplemented by reference TRBV7-9 and TRBJ1-3, the full variable domain reads DTGVSQNPRHKITKRGQNVTFRCDPISEHNRLYWYRQTLGQGPEFLTYFQNEAQLEKSRLLSDRFSAERPKGSFSTLEIQRTEQGDSAMYLCASSEDLDAWTEGNTIYFGEGSWLTVV.

The chain is built from TRBV30 and TRBJ2-3, with D perhaps TRBD2 (6 bases). There are 16 residues in the CDR3. V was trimmed by 0 bases and J by 4 bases, leaving 17 bases between them. Looked up from germline, CDR1 is GTSNPN and CDR2 is SVGIG (reference sequence). Here the CDR3 reads CAWSVSPPTRADTQYF. CDR3 bases: TGTGCCTGGAGTGTAAGCCCTCCGACTAGGGCAGATACGCAGTATTTT. Variable domain in full (rest from reference TRBV30 and TRBJ2-3): SQTIHQWPATLVQPVGSPLSLECTVEGTSNPNLYWYRQAAGRGLQLLFYSVGIGQISSEVPQNLSASRPQDRQFILSSKKLLLSDSGFYLCAWSVSPPTRADTQYFGPGTRLTVL.

The chain joins TRBV6-6 to TRBJ1-1, with 8 bases identical to TRBD1. The CDR3 extends over 12 amino acids. Germline lookup yields CDR1 MNHNY and CDR2 SVGAGI (reference sequence). V was clipped by 5 bases and J by 7 bases; unmatched bases: 3. The CDR3 protein is CASSLQGDEAFF. CDR3 DNA sequence: TGTGCCAGCAGTCTACAGGGGGATGAAGCTTTCTTT.

This chain connects TRBV5-1 to TRBJ2-7; 8 bases are a match to TRBD1. Germline-derived CDR1 and CDR2 are SGHRS and YFSETQ. J was trimmed by 5 bases and V by 5 bases; bases with no gene match: 3. The CDR3 covers 12 residues. CDR3 protein: CASRGQGNEQYF. DNA of the CDR3: TGCGCCAGCAGAGGACAGGGCAACGAGCAGTACTTC.

This chain joins TRBV9 and TRBJ1-2, with D maybe TRBD1 (6 bases). The CDR3 is made up of 14 amino acids. The germline V and J ends were trimmed by 6 bases and 0 bases, with 12 bases remaining between them. Germline values: CDR1 SGDLS, CDR2 YYNGEE. CDR3 residues: CASNTGPSNYGYTF. In nucleotides, the CDR3 is TGTGCCAGCAATACAGGGCCGTCTAACTATGGCTACACCTTC.

The V call is TRBV11-2, the J call TRBJ2-1, with D perhaps TRBD2 (6 bases). The CDR3 contains 15 residues. Trimming stripped 4 bases from V and 7 bases from J, with 17 bases between. Looked up from germline, CDR1 is SGHAT and CDR2 is FQNNGV. CDR3 amino acids: CASSSWGDGWNEQFF. The CDR3 DNA reads TGTGCCAGCAGCTCCTGGGGGGACGGCTGGAATGAGCAGTTCTTC.

The rearrangement links TRBV19 to TRBJ1-1; D remains unclear. Germline loops: CDR1 LNHDA, CDR2 SQIVND (reference sequence). The CDR3 spans 14 residues. V was cut by 1 base and J by 1 base, with 7 bases left in between. The CDR3 spells CASSIGPGNTEAFF. CDR3 DNA sequence: TGTGCCAGTAGTATAGGGCCAGGGAACACTGAAGCTTTCTTT.

The chain couples TRBV6-7 to TRBJ2-7; 9 nucleotides agree with TRBD1. TRBV6-7 is an open reading frame, and its role is uncertain. V lost 5 bases, J lost 7 bases, and 12 bases stayed unmatched. This CDR3 region has 15 residues. CDR3 sequence (DNA): TGTGCCAGCAGTGCATCCGGGAACAGGGGGCGAGAGCAGTACTTC. Its translation: CASSASGNRGREQYF.

This chain joins TRBV28 and TRBJ1-2, with D tentatively TRBD1 (5 bases). Between the trimmed V and J ends, which lost 2 bases and 4 bases, there was a span of 8 bases. The CDR3 runs 13 residues. CDR1 is MDHEN, CDR2 SYDVKM, per germline. The DNA for the CDR3 is TGTGCCAGCAGTTTAGGAGGGACCTATGGCTACACCTTC. This translates into CASSLGGTYGYTF.

V is TRBV7-9 and J is TRBJ2-2; D remains ambiguous. CDR1 is SEHNR, CDR2 FQNEAQ, per germline (reference sequence). V was cut by 2 bases and J by 0 bases, with 4 bases left in between. The CDR3 is 14 amino acids. The DNA of the CDR3 is TGTGCCAGCAGCTTACTCCCGAACACCGGGGAGCTGTTTTTT. Protein sequence: CASSLLPNTGELFF. Variable domain in full (rest from reference TRBV7-9 and TRBJ2-2): DTGVSQNPRHKITKRGQNVTFRCDPISEHNRLYWYRQTLGQGPEFLTYFQNEAQLEKSRLLSDRFSAERPKGSFSTLEIQRTEQGDSAMYLCASSLLPNTGELFFGEGSRLTVL.

The V gene is TRBV19, the J gene TRBJ2-5; 12 bases line up with TRBD2. The CDR3 is made up of 16 amino acids. J lost 7 bases, V lost 5 bases, and 11 bases had no gene match. Germline CDR1 and CDR2: LNHDA and SQIVND (reference sequence). The CDR3 DNA reads as TGTGCCAGTAGTCTGGCTAGCGGGAGGGGAGGAGGGACCCAGTACTTC. Translated: CASSLASGRGGGTQYF.

The V call is TRBV9, the J call TRBJ2-2; D unclear. Germline loops: CDR1 SGDLS, CDR2 YYNGEE. V dropped 4 bases and J dropped 8 bases, with 9 bases sitting between them. This CDR3 region has 12 residues. CDR3 in amino acids: CASSSLSGELFF. CDR3 bases: TGTGCCAGCAGCTCCCTCTCGGGGGAGCTGTTTTTT.

The V gene is TRBV5-1, the J gene TRBJ2-5, with TRBD2 identical over 12 bases. The CDR3 is 16 amino acids. V shed 4 bases, J shed 5 bases, and the junction held 9 bases outside the gene matches. Germline CDR1 is SGHRS and CDR2 is YFSETQ. Written as DNA, the CDR3 is TGCGCCAGCAGCACCGCTAGCGGGAGGGCCGGCGAGACCCAGTACTTC. As protein: CASSTASGRAGETQYF.

CDR3 amino acids: CASSPSEGAMNTEAFF. In nucleotides, the CDR3 is TGTGCCAGCTCACCTTCCGAGGGAGCCATGAACACTGAAGCTTTCTTT. J is TRBJ1-1 and V is TRBV18, with no clear D. V lost 3 bases to trimming and J lost 0 bases, with 14 bases between them. This CDR3 spans 16 amino acids. Per the germline V gene, CDR1 is KGHSH and CDR2 is LQKENI.

The chain employs TRBV5-4 and TRBJ2-7; the D is unclear. Per germline, CDR1 SGHNT and CDR2 YYREEE (reference sequence). V lost 2 bases to trimming and J lost 0 bases, with 3 bases between them. The CDR3 contains 12 residues. The CDR3 nucleotides read TGTGCCAGCAGCTTCAGCTCCTACGAGCAGTACTTC. Translated: CASSFSSYEQYF.

This sequence joins TRBV5-5 and TRBJ1-5; TRBD1 is a possible D gene (6 bases). The V and J ends lost 3 bases and 7 bases respectively, with 14 bases between them. The germline V gene has CDR1 SGHKS and CDR2 YYEKEE (reference sequence). There are 14 residues in the CDR3. In DNA, the CDR3 is TGTGCCAGCAGCTACGGGACACTTGGACAGCCCCAGCATTTT. Its protein is CASSYGTLGQPQHF.

The V and J genes are TRBV11-2 and TRBJ2-5, with D maybe TRBD2 (6 bases). Germline assignment: CDR1 SGHAT and CDR2 FQNNGV. Trimming cost V 5 bases and J 5 bases, with 15 bases left between them. The CDR3 is 14 residues long. The CDR3 sequence is CASSPGGDRETQYF. The CDR3 DNA sequence: TGTGCCAGCAGCCCCGGGGGAGATCGGGAGACCCAGTACTTC.

This chain links TRBV19 with TRBJ2-7; D is ambiguous. The V gene's germline CDR1 is LNHDA and CDR2 SQIVND (reference sequence). The ends were cut back, 3 bases at V and 2 bases at J, with 8 bases in the middle. CDR3 length equals 13 residues. This chain's CDR3 is CASSITETYEQYF. The DNA of the CDR3 is TGTGCCAGTAGTATCACAGAGACCTACGAGCAGTACTTC.

The V and J genes are TRBV5-4 and TRBJ1-2, with 11 positions matching TRBD1. V was clipped by 4 bases and J by 7 bases; unmatched bases: 9. This CDR3 region has 15 residues. Germline values: CDR1 SGHNT, CDR2 YYREEE (reference sequence). The DNA of the CDR3 is TGTGCCAGCAGCGGGAAAGGACAGGGGGCTCTTGGCTACACCTTC. Translating gives CASSGKGQGALGYTF.

The V gene is TRBV9, the J gene TRBJ2-5, with 7 positions matching TRBD2. Per the germline V gene, CDR1 is SGDLS and CDR2 is YYNGEE. Trimming cost V 0 bases and J 2 bases; bases outside gene matches: 1. The CDR3 loop spans 14 amino acids. The CDR3 is CASSVAGGQETQYF. In nucleotides, the CDR3 is TGTGCCAGCAGCGTAGCCGGGGGGCAAGAGACCCAGTACTTC.

This clone was picked up one time. The chain carries TRBV12-5 and TRBJ2-1; 9 positions agree with TRBD2. Germline V gene data show CDR1 as LGHNT and CDR2 as FRNRAP. With 7 bases clipped from V and 2 bases from J, the junction kept 6 bases outside the gene matches. The CDR3 runs to 15 residues. Written as DNA, the CDR3 is TGTGCTAGTGCCCTTAGCGGGAGCGCCTACAATGAGCAGTTCTTC. Its translation: CASALSGSAYNEQFF.

V and J are TRBV4-1 and TRBJ2-3; D is undetermined. This CDR3 is built from 13 residues. Germline V gene data show CDR1 as MGHRA and CDR2 as YSYEKL. Trimming removed 5 bases from V and 1 base from J, with 7 bases in between. CDR3 amino acids: CASSVTGTDTQYF. CDR3 in DNA: TGCGCCAGCAGCGTAACAGGCACAGATACGCAGTATTTT.

V gene TRBV5-4 combines with J gene TRBJ2-1; 10 nucleotides agree with TRBD2. V shed 0 bases and J 2 bases; nucleotides not matched to a gene: 5. This CDR3 has 17 residues. Germline V gene sequence: CDR1 SGHNT, CDR2 YYREEE (reference sequence). CDR3 protein: CASSLGTSGSAYNEQFF. In DNA, the CDR3 is TGTGCCAGCAGCTTGGGGACTAGCGGTTCCGCCTACAATGAGCAGTTCTTC.

The chain links TRBV28 to TRBJ2-2; 8 bases are shared with TRBD1. The CDR3 extends over 14 amino acids. Germline lookup yields CDR1 MDHEN and CDR2 SYDVKM. Unmatched junction bases numbered 1, after V lost 2 bases and J lost 5 bases. Here the CDR3 reads CASSLRQGTGELFF. The CDR3 nucleotides are TGTGCCAGCAGTTTACGACAGGGGACCGGGGAGCTGTTTTTT.